This TCR beta chain was sequenced during a study of T-cell reconstitution after alpha-beta-depleted transplantation in children. The germline CDR1 and CDR2 sequences are SGDLS and YYNGEE. The V gene lost 0 bases and the J gene lost 1 base, with 8 bases spanning the gap. The CDR3 totals 15 residues. Preparing the TCRbeta library involved the use of unique molecular identifiers. TCRdb independently ran MiXCR on the PCR reads; one entry per CDR3 protein. The sample records 500,000 to 600,000 distinct CDR3 sequences, 25% to 30% being singletons. This clonotype turned up a few times. Its antigen is currently unknown. Study conclusions and caveats: Expanded graft clones numbering several hundred reportedly gave rise to alpha-beta T cells about two months after transplant. Newly made T cells mostly supplied T-cell counts and diversity one year after transplant. Surviving recipient T cells and intrathymic progenitors accounted for some patients' high TCRbeta diversity at day 60.

This clonotype was sampled from a boy under three years old with Wiskott-Aldrich syndrome, due to receive a stem cell transplant. The material sequenced was PBMCs, taken before TCRalphabeta/CD19-depleted stem cell transplant. The chain has TRBV9 and TRBJ2-1; D remains unclear. Here the CDR3 DNA reads TGTGCCAGCAGCGTAGAAGGCACTTCCTACAATGAGCAGTTCTTC. This translates into CASSVEGTSYNEQFF.